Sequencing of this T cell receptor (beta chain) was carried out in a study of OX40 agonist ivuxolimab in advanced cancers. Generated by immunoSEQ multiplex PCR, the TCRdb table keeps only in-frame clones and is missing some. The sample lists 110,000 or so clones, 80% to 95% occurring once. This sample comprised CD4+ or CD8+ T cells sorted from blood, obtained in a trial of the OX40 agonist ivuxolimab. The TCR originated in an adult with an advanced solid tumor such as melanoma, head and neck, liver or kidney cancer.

The CDR3 bases are TGTGCCAGTGGGGCGGGAGAATTTAGGGATGAGCAGTTCTTC. This sequence encodes CASGAGEFRDEQFF. The V gene is TRBV6-5, the J gene TRBJ2-1; 7 bases line up with TRBD2. This CDR3 has 14 residues. The V gene end was trimmed by 9 bases and the J gene end by 8 bases; junction bases not matched to a gene: 13. CDR1 and CDR2 (germline): MNHEY, SVGAGI.